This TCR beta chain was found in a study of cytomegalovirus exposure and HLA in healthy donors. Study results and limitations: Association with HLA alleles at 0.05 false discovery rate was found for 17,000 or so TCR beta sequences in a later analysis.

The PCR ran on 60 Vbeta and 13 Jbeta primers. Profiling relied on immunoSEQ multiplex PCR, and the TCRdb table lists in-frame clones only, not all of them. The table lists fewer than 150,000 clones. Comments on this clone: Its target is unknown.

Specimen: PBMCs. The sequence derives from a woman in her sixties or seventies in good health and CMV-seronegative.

This chain's CDR3 is CAISRQGRTEAFF. CDR3 in DNA: TGTGCCATCAGCCGTCAGGGTCGCACTGAAGCTTTCTTT. The chain employs TRBV10-3 and TRBJ1-1, with a weak D call TRBD1 (5 bases). V gave up 6 bases and J gave up 4 bases, with 12 bases separating them. The CDR3 has 13 residues. The V gene's germline CDR1 is ENHRY and CDR2 SYGVKD.